One sample yielded the 25 T cell receptor beta chains listed below, sequenced in a study of shared clonotypes between healthy human individuals. Sequencing used immunoSEQ multiplex PCR; TCRdb keeps in-frame clones, though not all of them. Seen here are around 2.5 million clones, more than 85% observed once, and the top ten hold 0.36%. The sample was naive CD4+ T cells from PBMCs. Subset defined: CD45RA+ positively selected. The source of these receptors is a young man in good health. Some clones in this sample may be carry-over from other donors' samples.

This chain uses TRBV4-1 with TRBJ2-1; 7 bases match TRBD2. The CDR3 runs 18 residues. The V segment lost 1 base and the J segment 0 bases; nucleotides outside the gene matches: 9. The germline CDR1 and CDR2 sequences are MGHRA and YSYEKL. CDR3 region: CASSQVPPRGGSYNEQFF. The CDR3 coding sequence is TGCGCCAGCAGCCAAGTTCCCCCCCGCGGGGGCTCCTACAATGAGCAGTTCTTC.

The DNA for the CDR3 is TGTGCCAGCAGTTCCCCTTTGACAGGTTTCACCGGGGAGCTGTTTTTT. It specifies CASSSPLTGFTGELFF. The genes are TRBV6-5 and TRBJ2-2; TRBD1 might be the D (6 bases). Germline loops: CDR1 MNHEY, CDR2 SVGAGI. The V gene lost 4 bases and the J gene lost 4 bases, with 16 bases spanning the gap. This CDR3 is 16 amino acids long.

The rearrangement joins TRBV7-8 to TRBJ1-2, with D tentatively TRBD1 (6 bases). V was cut by 4 bases and J by 2 bases, with 14 bases left in between. The CDR3 sequence is 15 residues long. CDR1 and CDR2 (germline): SGHVS, FQNEAQ. Here the CDR3 DNA reads TGTGCCAGCAGCTCCCGACAGGCTCGGAACTATGGCTACACCTTC. The encoded protein is CASSSRQARNYGYTF.

V gene TRBV27 combines with J gene TRBJ2-2; 11 positions agree with TRBD2. With V trimmed by 0 bases and J by 3 bases, 3 bases remained unmatched. This CDR3 contains 17 residues. Germline V gene data show CDR1 as MNHEY and CDR2 as SMNVEV (reference sequence). The CDR3 is CASSLSGLAVYTGELFF. The CDR3 bases are TGTGCCAGCAGTTTATCGGGACTAGCGGTTTACACCGGGGAGCTGTTTTTT.

In DNA form, the CDR3 reads TGTGCCAGCAGCAAAGCTCCGGTTGGGGCGAACGGGGCCAACGTCCTGACTTTC. Amino acids: CASSKAPVGANGANVLTF. The gene calls are TRBV21-1 and TRBJ2-6; TRBD1, the table's D call, was not compared with the DNA. TRBV21-1 is shown as a pseudogene. The CDR3 totals 18 residues.

The chain carries TRBV7-9 and TRBJ1-4, with D maybe TRBD1 (6 bases). Looked up from germline, CDR1 is SEHNR and CDR2 is FQNEAQ (reference sequence). The CDR3 is made up of 15 amino acids. V dropped 1 base and J dropped 7 bases, with 13 bases sitting between them. CDR3 nucleotides: TGTGCCAGCAGCTTAGGGCCGGGGGCGCGTGAAAAACTGTTTTTT. This translates into CASSLGPGAREKLFF.

This clone was observed once. J is TRBJ2-5 and V is TRBV30; TRBD1 matches 8 bases. Near its end, the DNA agrees better with TRBJ2-7, so the J call may be wrong. The CDR3 covers 15 residues. The V gene's germline CDR1 is GTSNPN and CDR2 SVGIG (reference sequence). The CDR3 here is CAWSVPDRETYEQYF. The DNA for the CDR3 is TGTGCCTGGAGCGTCCCGGACAGGGAAACCTACGAGCAGTACTTC.

V usage is TRBV28 and J usage is TRBJ2-7, with 8 bases lining up with TRBD1. CDR3 length equals 13 residues. The germline V gene encodes CDR1 MDHEN and CDR2 SYDVKM. The junction had 7 bases not matched to a gene; V was cut back by 7 bases and J by 5 bases. The CDR3 DNA reads TGTGCCAGCACCAGTAGGACAGGGAACGAGCAGTACTTC. Its protein product is CASTSRTGNEQYF.

The chain employs TRBV28 and TRBJ2-7; no definite D call. Germline CDR1 and CDR2: MDHEN and SYDVKM. With 4 bases removed from V and 2 bases from J, the gap between germline ends came to 12 bases. The CDR3 extends over 14 amino acids. Written as DNA, the CDR3 is TGTGCCAGCAGTTGGGCGTCTCAAACCTACGAGCAGTACTTC. This gives the protein CASSWASQTYEQYF.

The chain has TRBV4-1 and TRBJ1-5; D is ambiguous. Trimming pared 0 bases from V and 3 bases from J, leaving 12 bases between. The CDR3 spans 16 residues. Germline CDR1 MGHRA, CDR2 YSYEKL. CDR3 nucleotides: TGCGCCAGCAGCCAAGATGAGAGCGGGTCCAATCAGCCCCAGCATTTT. It translates to CASSQDESGSNQPQHF.

The chain is built from TRBV6-6 and TRBJ2-7; tentative D call: TRBD2 (5 bases). The CDR3 is 14 amino acids. CDR1 and CDR2 (germline): MNHNY, SVGAGI (reference sequence). Deletions cut 10 bases from V and 6 bases from J, with 22 bases between. The CDR3 region has the DNA TGTGCCACCTCCTTCCCGGAGGCACCCGTCGAGCAGTACTTC. Its translation is CATSFPEAPVEQYF.

The chain recombines TRBV28 with TRBJ2-7; D may be TRBD2 (6 bases). The V end lost 5 bases, the J end lost 6 bases, and 17 bases lay between the germline ends. Germline-derived CDR1 and CDR2 are MDHEN and SYDVKM. The CDR3 runs to 14 residues. CDR3 coding DNA: TGTGCCAGCAGTCAAACCCGGGACTGGTTCGAGCAGTACTTC. As protein: CASSQTRDWFEQYF.

The chain links TRBV7-8 to TRBJ2-3; D is unclear. V was trimmed by 5 bases and J by 4 bases, leaving 7 bases between them. From germline, CDR1 is SGHVS and CDR2 FQNEAQ. The CDR3 is 12 residues long. Here the CDR3 reads CASSIFPDTQYF. CDR3 nucleotide sequence: TGTGCCAGCAGCATTTTTCCAGATACGCAGTATTTT.

V and J are TRBV5-4 and TRBJ2-7; 9 nucleotides agree with TRBD2. CDR3 length: 16 amino acids. V gave up 4 bases and J gave up 6 bases; unmatched junction bases: 14. Per the germline V gene, CDR1 is SGHNT and CDR2 is YYREEE (reference sequence). CDR3 bases: TGTGCCAGCAGCCTCGATCGGACTAGCGCTCCCTCCGAGCAGTACTTC. It translates to CASSLDRTSAPSEQYF.

Note on this clone: The sample contains more than one DNA sequence encoding this CDR3. The chain has TRBV28 and TRBJ2-6, with D uncertain. There are 14 residues in the CDR3. V lost 3 bases, J lost 1 base, and 4 bases lay in between. The germline gives CDR1 MDHEN, CDR2 SYDVKM. DNA of the CDR3: TGTGCCAGCAGTTTGCATTCTGGGGCCAACGTCCTGACTTTC. Its protein is CASSLHSGANVLTF.

The J gene is TRBJ2-1, the V gene TRBV10-1; tentative D call: TRBD1 (5 bases). The CDR3 contains 14 residues. Trimming cost V 0 bases and J 8 bases, with 11 bases left between them. Germline lookup yields CDR1 WNHNN and CDR2 SYGVQD (reference sequence). The CDR3 sequence: CASSESQGGHEQFF. CDR3 nucleotide sequence: TGCGCCAGCAGTGAGTCCCAGGGTGGACATGAGCAGTTCTTC.

This chain connects TRBV14 to TRBJ1-1, with D tentatively TRBD1 (5 bases). The CDR3 totals 13 residues. Trimming shortened V by 1 base and J by 7 bases, and 10 bases separated the two germline ends. Looked up from germline, CDR1 is SGHDN and CDR2 is FVKESK. Here the CDR3 reads CASSQVGTGEAFF. The CDR3 DNA is TGTGCCAGCAGCCAAGTGGGGACCGGTGAAGCTTTCTTT.

This clone was observed a handful of times. Other DNA sequences in this specimen translate into the identical CDR3. The CDR3 loop is CASSLEPGNTIYF. The CDR3 DNA follows: TGCGCCAGCAGCTTGGAACCTGGAAACACCATATATTTT. The V gene is TRBV5-1, the J gene TRBJ1-3, with no clear D. Trimming stripped 0 bases from V and 2 bases from J, with 3 bases between. The germline CDR1 and CDR2 sequences are SGHRS and YFSETQ. There are 13 residues in the CDR3.

The chain has TRBV10-1 and TRBJ1-1, with D hard to call. Germline assignment: CDR1 WNHNN and CDR2 SYGVQD (reference sequence). Trimming pared 3 bases from V and 4 bases from J, leaving 12 bases between. There are 14 residues in the CDR3. Written as DNA, the CDR3 is TGCGCCAGCAGTGAATACCCCCGGGGCACTGAAGCTTTCTTT. It encodes CASSEYPRGTEAFF.

This chain joins TRBV4-3 and TRBJ1-2; TRBD1 agrees at 9 bases. Germline V gene sequence: CDR1 LGHNA, CDR2 YSLEER. Trimming at V came to 0 bases and at J to 7 bases, leaving 12 bases not matched to a gene. This CDR3 region has 17 residues. CDR3 in DNA: TGCGCCAGCAGCCAAGATTGGAGGGACAGGGACCTTTCTGGCTACACCTTC. Protein product: CASSQDWRDRDLSGYTF.

The chain carries TRBV5-5 and TRBJ2-6; no definite D call. Germline assignment: CDR1 SGHKS and CDR2 YYEKEE (reference sequence). V was cut by 2 bases and J by 2 bases, with 8 bases left in between. This CDR3 is 15 amino acids long. The CDR3 spells CASSFGRTGANVLTF. CDR3 nucleotides: TGTGCCAGCAGCTTCGGACGGACTGGGGCCAACGTCCTGACTTTC.

This chain links TRBV5-1 with TRBJ2-2, with 7 bases that match TRBD1. Germline V gene sequence: CDR1 SGHRS, CDR2 YFSETQ. V shed 0 bases and J 3 bases; nucleotides not matched to a gene: 2. The CDR3 runs to 15 residues. The CDR3 spells CASSLDRGDTGELFF. CDR3 in DNA: TGCGCCAGCAGCTTGGACAGGGGCGACACCGGGGAGCTGTTTTTT.

V gene TRBV28 combines with J gene TRBJ2-3; 7 bases align to TRBD2. V lost 6 bases to trimming and J lost 1 base; unmatched junction nucleotides: 10. The CDR3 totals 16 residues. Germline loops: CDR1 MDHEN, CDR2 SYDVKM. The CDR3 nucleotides read TGTGCCAGCAGCCGGAGCGGGGTCGCGGGCACAGATACGCAGTATTTT. Its protein is CASSRSGVAGTDTQYF.

The chain links TRBV4-1 to TRBJ1-2; TRBD1 might be the D (6 bases). This CDR3 contains 15 residues. V dropped 1 base and J dropped 13 bases, with 22 bases sitting between them. The germline V gene has CDR1 MGHRA and CDR2 YSYEKL. The CDR3: CASSQGGLKEVQGTF. DNA for the CDR3: TGCGCCAGCAGCCAAGGGGGGCTAAAAGAGGTACAGGGCACCTTC.

The J gene is TRBJ1-5, the V gene TRBV2, with 10 bases matching TRBD1. Per germline, CDR1 SNHLY and CDR2 FYNNEI. This CDR3 region has 15 residues. Trimming cost V 8 bases and J 7 bases; bases outside gene matches: 11. The chain's CDR3 is CASLPWTGGEQPQHF. The CDR3 nucleotides read TGTGCCAGCCTCCCCTGGACAGGGGGTGAACAGCCCCAGCATTTT. Based on the CDR3 plus reference TRBV2 and TRBJ1-5, the full variable domain is EPEVTQTPSHQVTQMGQEVILRCVPISNHLYFYWYRQILGQKVEFLVSFYNNEISEKSEIFDDQFSVERPDGSNFTLKIRSTKLEDSAMYFCASLPWTGGEQPQHFGDGTRLSIL.